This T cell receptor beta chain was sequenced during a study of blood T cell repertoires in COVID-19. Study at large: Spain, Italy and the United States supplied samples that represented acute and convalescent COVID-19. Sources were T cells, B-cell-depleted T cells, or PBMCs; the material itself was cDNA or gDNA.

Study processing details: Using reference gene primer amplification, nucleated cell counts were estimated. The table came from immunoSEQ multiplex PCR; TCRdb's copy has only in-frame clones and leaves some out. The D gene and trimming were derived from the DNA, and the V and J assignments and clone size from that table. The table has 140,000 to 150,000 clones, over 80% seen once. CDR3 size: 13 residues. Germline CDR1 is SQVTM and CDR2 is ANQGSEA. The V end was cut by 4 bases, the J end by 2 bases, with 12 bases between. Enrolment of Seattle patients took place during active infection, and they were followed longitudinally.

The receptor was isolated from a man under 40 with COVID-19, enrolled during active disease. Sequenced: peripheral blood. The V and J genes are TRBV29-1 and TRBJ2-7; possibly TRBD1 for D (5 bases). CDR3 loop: CSVVHRPAYEQYF. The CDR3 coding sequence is TGCAGCGTTGTTCACAGGCCGGCCTACGAGCAGTACTTC.